This T cell receptor beta chain is drawn from a study of blood T cell repertoires in COVID-19. The germline gives CDR1 MDHEN, CDR2 SYDVKM. There are 13 residues in the CDR3. Trimming shortened V by 6 bases and J by 1 base, and 9 bases separated the two germline ends. Profiled with immunoSEQ multiplex PCR; TCRdb holds only in-frame clones, not every one. The profile shows roughly 260,000 clones, about four fifths of them singletons. V usage is TRBV28 and J usage is TRBJ1-1, with D maybe TRBD1 (5 bases). The sequence was collected from a woman between 65 and 79 years old with acute or convalescent COVID-19. Specimen: peripheral blood. Here the CDR3 DNA reads TGTGCCAGCAGGGGGCTGGGGAACACTGAAGCTTTCTTT. Amino acids: CASRGLGNTEAFF.